The 27 T cell receptor beta chains below come from one sample, sequenced in a study of identifying expanded T cells in peripheral blood. Assay: immunoSEQ multiplex PCR; the TCRdb copy retains only in-frame clones and omits some. This repertoire shows about 100,000 clones, over 80% found once; its top ten account for just over 5.5%. The specimen was blood. Receptors were obtained from a person aged 18 to 70 in good health.

This sequence joins TRBV7-9 and TRBJ2-7, with D possibly TRBD2 on 6 matching bases. The CDR3 spans 16 residues. V lost 5 bases and J 2 bases, leaving 19 bases between the germline ends. Per germline, CDR1 SEHNR and CDR2 FQNEAQ (reference sequence). The CDR3 loop reads CASSPPGSSPAYEQYF. CDR3 sequence (DNA): TGTGCCAGCAGCCCTCCCGGGAGTAGCCCAGCCTACGAGCAGTACTTC.

The rearrangement joins TRBV5-8 to TRBJ2-1; 8 bases match TRBD1. The length of the CDR3 is 15 residues. Per germline, CDR1 SGHTS and CDR2 YDEGEE. V lost 2 bases, J lost 5 bases, and 6 bases stayed unmatched. In DNA form, the CDR3 reads TGTGCCAGCAGCTTAACAGGGGGGACCCACAATGAGCAGTTCTTC. Translating gives CASSLTGGTHNEQFF.

V gene TRBV19 combines with J gene TRBJ1-1; 7 bases are a match to TRBD1. This CDR3 region has 15 residues. V shed 5 bases and J 4 bases; nucleotides not matched to a gene: 10. Germline-derived CDR1 and CDR2 are LNHDA and SQIVND (reference sequence). DNA of the CDR3: TGTGCCAGTAGTCCGGTAGGGGGCCTGGCCACTGAAGCTTTCTTT. As protein: CASSPVGGLATEAFF.

The J gene is TRBJ1-2, the V gene TRBV29-1; possible D gene TRBD1, 5 bases. This CDR3 contains 12 residues. V was shortened by 4 bases and J by 3 bases, with 9 bases between the two germline ends. Germline loops: CDR1 SQVTM, CDR2 ANQGSEA. This CDR3 is CSVGSTDYGYTF. DNA of the CDR3: TGCAGCGTTGGGTCGACAGACTATGGCTACACCTTC.

The chain employs TRBV11-2 and TRBJ2-5, with D unresolved. From germline, CDR1 is SGHAT and CDR2 FQNNGV. The CDR3 runs to 15 residues. The ends were cut back, 6 bases at V and 0 bases at J, with 14 bases in the middle. The CDR3 loop reads CASRLRVTDQETQYF. CDR3 coding DNA: TGTGCCAGCAGACTTAGAGTTACAGACCAAGAGACCCAGTACTTC.

Concerning this clone itself: Other DNA variants within this sample encode the same CDR3. This chain connects TRBV6-5 to TRBJ1-2; unclear D gene. The V gene's germline CDR1 is MNHEY and CDR2 SVGAGI. The ends were cut back, 2 bases at V and 3 bases at J, with 7 bases in the middle. This CDR3 region has 13 residues. CDR3 amino acids: CASSYLGDYGYTF. The DNA for the CDR3 is TGTGCCAGCAGTTACCTAGGCGACTATGGCTACACCTTC.

This chain's CDR3 is CAWSGRRDQPQHF. CDR3 DNA sequence: TGTGCCTGGAGTGGGCGCAGGGATCAGCCCCAGCATTTT. The chain has TRBV30 and TRBJ1-5, with TRBD1 as a possible D gene (5 bases). The CDR3 is 13 amino acids. Germline CDR1 is GTSNPN and CDR2 is SVGIG (reference sequence). V was clipped by 1 base and J by 5 bases, with 9 bases between them.

The V gene is TRBV25-1, the J gene TRBJ1-3; weak D call: TRBD1 (6 bases). Germline CDR1 MGHDK, CDR2 SYGVNS. Trimming left V 8 bases short and J 0 bases short, with 17 bases between. This CDR3 has 16 amino acids. CDR3 sequence reads: CASGKGGGGSGNTIYF. The DNA of the CDR3 is TGTGCCAGCGGAAAAGGGGGGGGAGGCTCTGGAAACACCATATATTTT.

This clone was detected only a few times. The chain recombines TRBV10-2 with TRBJ2-2, with 7 bases that match TRBD2. The germline gives CDR1 WSHSY, CDR2 SAAADI. The CDR3 sequence is 15 residues long. The ends lost 8 bases at V and 4 bases at J; junction bases unmatched: 10. The CDR3 loop is CASGPAGRLTGELFF. The CDR3 nucleotides are TGCGCCAGCGGTCCAGCGGGGCGACTCACCGGGGAGCTGTTTTTT.

The chain has TRBV28 and TRBJ1-2; 8 bases map to TRBD1. The CDR3 runs to 15 residues. Looked up from germline, CDR1 is MDHEN and CDR2 is SYDVKM. V was pared by 7 bases and J by 4 bases, with 11 bases of the junction left unmatched. The CDR3 spells CASMRGRGLPYGYTF. CDR3 in DNA: TGTGCCAGCATGAGGGGCAGGGGGCTTCCCTATGGCTACACCTTC.

For the CDR3, the DNA is TGTGCCAGCAGCCAAGCGGGGGTAGAGAGTGGCTACACCTTC. This codes for CASSQAGVESGYTF. This chain connects TRBV14 to TRBJ1-2; possibly TRBD1 for D (5 bases). From germline, CDR1 is SGHDN and CDR2 FVKESK. This CDR3 comprises 14 residues. Trimming removed 1 base from V and 7 bases from J, with 13 bases in between. The variable domain in full, with the rest retrieved from reference TRBV14 and TRBJ1-2, is EAGVTQFPSHSVIEKGQTVTLRCDPISGHDNLYWYRRVMGKEIKFLLHFVKESKQDESGMPNNRFLAERTGGTYSTLKVQPAELEDSGVYFCASSQAGVESGYTFGSGTRLTVV.

This rearrangement joins TRBV11-3 to TRBJ2-7; no firm D call. CDR3 size: 16 residues. Germline CDR1 and CDR2: SGHNT and YENEEA. V was shortened by 6 bases and J by 4 bases, with 22 bases between the two germline ends. CDR3 DNA sequence: TGTGCCAGCAGTGTTAAAGCTCCTAACTCCCCTTACGAGCAGTACTTC. This encodes CASSVKAPNSPYEQYF.

The chain employs TRBV6-6 and TRBJ2-7; 7 bases are a match to TRBD2. The CDR3 runs 14 residues. With 7 bases clipped from V and 2 bases from J, the junction kept 8 bases outside the gene matches. Germline CDR1 and CDR2: MNHNY and SVGAGI (reference sequence). The CDR3 bases are TGTGCCAGCATCTTTGGGGCGGGAGCCTACGAGCAGTACTTC. Its translation: CASIFGAGAYEQYF.

In nucleotides, the CDR3 is TGTGCCGCAGAACAGGGATTCGGGGAGACCCAGTACTTC. It yields the protein CAAEQGFGETQYF. The chain is built from TRBV30 and TRBJ2-5; weak D call: TRBD1 (6 bases). The CDR3 is made up of 13 amino acids. Trimming shortened V by 8 bases and J by 5 bases, and 18 bases separated the two germline ends. The germline V gene encodes CDR1 GTSNPN and CDR2 SVGIG (reference sequence).

The chain links TRBV7-2 to TRBJ2-1; no definite D call. The germline gives CDR1 SGHTA, CDR2 FQGNSA. CDR3 length equals 13 residues. V was clipped by 3 bases and J by 8 bases, with 11 bases between them. CDR3 protein: CASSFRIGDEQFF. For the CDR3, the DNA is TGTGCCAGCAGCTTTCGTATTGGGGATGAGCAGTTCTTC.

This chain uses TRBV10-3 with TRBJ1-5, with TRBD1 as a possible D gene (6 bases). The CDR3 spans 15 residues. CDR1 is ENHRY, CDR2 SYGVKD, per germline. V was cut by 0 bases and J by 4 bases, with 10 bases left in between. The CDR3 loop is CAISESRTANQPQHF. DNA of the CDR3: TGTGCCATCAGTGAGTCCAGGACAGCTAATCAGCCCCAGCATTTT.

The rearrangement links TRBV7-8 to TRBJ2-5; D remains unclear. The germline V and J ends were trimmed by 2 bases and 5 bases, with 12 bases remaining between them. The CDR3 totals 14 residues. Germline CDR1 is SGHVS and CDR2 is FQNEAQ. This chain's CDR3 is CASSLRQPVETQYF. CDR3 coding DNA: TGTGCCAGCAGCTTAAGACAACCCGTGGAGACCCAGTACTTC.

The chain carries TRBV5-1 and TRBJ1-1, with unresolved D. The germline V and J ends were trimmed by 0 bases and 8 bases, with 14 bases remaining between them. CDR3 length equals 14 residues. Germline values: CDR1 SGHRS, CDR2 YFSETQ. CDR3 amino acids: CASSLVDESREAFF. The CDR3 DNA sequence: TGCGCCAGCAGCTTGGTGGATGAGAGTCGAGAAGCTTTCTTT.

The rearrangement uses TRBV7-7 and TRBJ2-3; D might be TRBD1 or TRBD2, each matching 6 bases. This CDR3 has 12 amino acids. The V gene's germline CDR1 is SSHAT and CDR2 FNYEAQ (reference sequence). Trimming pared 8 bases from V and 3 bases from J, leaving 9 bases between. CDR3 residues: CASEGGTDTQYF. The CDR3 bases are TGTGCCAGCGAAGGGGGGACAGATACGCAGTATTTT.

V is TRBV7-9 and J is TRBJ1-5, with 7 nucleotides matching TRBD1. The CDR3 is made up of 15 amino acids. The V segment lost 1 base and the J segment 7 bases; nucleotides outside the gene matches: 7. Germline CDR1 reads SEHNR; CDR2 reads FQNEAQ (reference sequence). This CDR3 is CASSLEGRGIQPQHF. The CDR3 DNA sequence: TGTGCCAGCAGCTTAGAGGGCAGGGGGATACAGCCCCAGCATTTT.

V gene TRBV4-3 combines with J gene TRBJ2-7, with a tentative D call TRBD1 (6 bases). The CDR3 covers 17 residues. V shed 0 bases and J shed 7 bases, with 22 bases lying between them. The V gene's germline CDR1 is LGHNA and CDR2 YSLEER. The CDR3 DNA is TGCGCCAGCAGCCAAGAGTTAAATTGGCAGGGGATGATTGAGCAGTACTTC. This gives the protein CASSQELNWQGMIEQYF.

This chain connects TRBV25-1 to TRBJ2-1; D possibly uses TRBD1 or TRBD2 (5 bases each). V lost 3 bases and J lost 11, with 5 bases in between. This CDR3 spans 10 amino acids. Germline V lookup: CDR1 MGHDK, CDR2 SYGVNS. The CDR3 region is CASSEGQQFF. The CDR3 DNA follows: TGTGCCAGCAGTGAGGGACAGCAGTTCTTC.

The DNA of the CDR3 is TGTGCCAGCAGCCTAATCTTAGCGGGAAAGACTGGAGTTCGAGAGACCCAGTACTTC. Translated, it gives CASSLILAGKTGVRETQYF. The V call is TRBV4-2, the J call TRBJ2-5; 8 nucleotides align to TRBD2. Germline-derived CDR1 and CDR2 are LGHNA and YNFKEQ. The CDR3 is made up of 19 amino acids. J was trimmed by 4 bases and V by 4 bases; bases with no gene match: 20.

The rearrangement uses TRBV6-5 and TRBJ2-2; 8 bases map to TRBD1. The CDR3 extends over 16 amino acids. V trimming: 1 base; J trimming: 4 bases; junction bases outside the gene matches: 5. The germline gives CDR1 MNHEY, CDR2 SVGAGI. CDR3 loop: CASSYFGQGLTGELFF. DNA of the CDR3: TGTGCCAGCAGTTACTTCGGACAGGGTCTCACCGGGGAGCTGTTTTTT.

The V call is TRBV18, the J call TRBJ2-1; D ambiguous. Germline V gene lookup returns CDR1 KGHSH and CDR2 LQKENI. This CDR3 has 12 residues. With 1 base removed from V and 6 bases from J, the gap between germline ends came to 4 bases. CDR3 sequence (DNA): TGTGCCAGCTCACCACTAACCAATGAGCAGTTCTTC. It codes for CASSPLTNEQFF.

This chain links TRBV7-9 with TRBJ2-7, with a tentative D call TRBD2 (6 bases). V lost 8 bases, J lost 6 bases, and 26 bases lay in between. Germline CDR1 and CDR2: SEHNR and FQNEAQ (reference sequence). The CDR3 is 16 residues long. The DNA for the CDR3 is TGTGCCAGCCAGCGGGCGGGCGGGCCCATTCGGGGCGAGCAGTACTTC. Its protein product is CASQRAGGPIRGEQYF.

V usage is TRBV18 and J usage is TRBJ2-2; no firm D call. This CDR3 contains 15 residues. The V gene lost 1 base and the J gene lost 1 base, with 7 bases spanning the gap. Germline V gene data show CDR1 as KGHSH and CDR2 as LQKENI. Here the CDR3 DNA reads TGTGCCAGCTCACCACTTCGAGGGAACACCGGGGAGCTGTTTTTT. Amino acids: CASSPLRGNTGELFF.